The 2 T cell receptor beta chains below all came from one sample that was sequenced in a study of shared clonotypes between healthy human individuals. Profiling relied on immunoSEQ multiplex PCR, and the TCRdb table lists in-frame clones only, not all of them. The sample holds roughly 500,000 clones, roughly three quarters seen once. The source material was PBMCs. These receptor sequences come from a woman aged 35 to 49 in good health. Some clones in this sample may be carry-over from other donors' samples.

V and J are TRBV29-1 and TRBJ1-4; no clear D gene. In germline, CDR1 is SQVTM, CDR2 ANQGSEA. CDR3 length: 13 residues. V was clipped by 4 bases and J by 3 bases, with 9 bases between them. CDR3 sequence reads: CSVAVAANEKLFF. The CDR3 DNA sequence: TGCAGCGTTGCTGTGGCGGCTAATGAAAAACTGTTTTTT.

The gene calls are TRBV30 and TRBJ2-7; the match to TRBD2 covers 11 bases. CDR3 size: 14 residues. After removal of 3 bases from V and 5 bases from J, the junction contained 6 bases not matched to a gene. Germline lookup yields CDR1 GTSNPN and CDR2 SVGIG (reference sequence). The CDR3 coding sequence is TGTGCCTGGAGCGCGGGACTAGCGGTCGACGAGCAGTACTTC. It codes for CAWSAGLAVDEQYF.